This entry lists 15 T cell receptor beta chains sequenced from one sample in a study of T cell responses to AZD1222 COVID-19 vaccine. Sequencing was performed with immunoSEQ multiplex PCR; in TCRdb, only in-frame clones are kept and a portion is missing. The sample lists around 110,000 clones, about 92% occurring once. The sample in question was peripheral blood, obtained 28 days after the second AZD1222 dose. The receptors were sampled from an adult who received the AZD1222 COVID-19 vaccine.

This clone was observed a single time. This chain joins TRBV5-1 and TRBJ2-7; D remains ambiguous. V was clipped by 0 bases and J by 0 bases, with 16 bases between them. The CDR3 totals 17 residues. Germline V lookup: CDR1 SGHRS, CDR2 YFSETQ. CDR3 region: CASSLESGHTSSYEQYF. DNA for the CDR3: TGCGCCAGCAGCTTGGAAAGTGGGCACACGAGCTCCTACGAGCAGTACTTC.

This clone was seen only once. CDR3 residues: CASSLAGATPYEQYF. CDR3 nucleotides: TGTGCCAGCAGCTTGGCCGGGGCTACTCCCTACGAGCAGTACTTC. The chain has TRBV5-5 and TRBJ2-7; D might be TRBD1 or TRBD2, each matching 5 bases. The germline V gene encodes CDR1 SGHKS and CDR2 YYEKEE (reference sequence). With 0 bases removed from V and 2 bases from J, the gap between germline ends came to 12 bases. The CDR3 runs to 15 residues.

J is TRBJ2-1 and V is TRBV30; tentative D call: TRBD1 (6 bases). Germline-derived CDR1 and CDR2 are GTSNPN and SVGIG (reference sequence). The CDR3 sequence is 16 residues long. The ends were cut back, 0 bases at V and 9 bases at J, with 21 bases in the middle. CDR3 nucleotide sequence: TGTGCCTGGAGTGTACAGGGCCGGAATATACAGGTTGAGCAGTTCTTC. Residues: CAWSVQGRNIQVEQFF.

CDR3 nucleotides: TGCGCCAGCAGCTCGGAGCTTGGACTAGCGGGGGCCGGGGAGCTGTTTTTT. Its translation is CASSSELGLAGAGELFF. V gene TRBV5-1 combines with J gene TRBJ2-2, with TRBD2 identical over 13 bases. The trim removed 3 bases at V and 6 bases at J, leaving 8 bases unmatched. CDR1 is SGHRS, CDR2 YFSETQ, per germline. The CDR3 sequence is 17 residues long.

V is TRBV2 and J is TRBJ1-1, with D uncertain. CDR1 is SNHLY and CDR2 is FYNNEI in the germline V gene. The CDR3 loop spans 10 amino acids. Trimming stripped 4 bases from V and 6 bases from J, with 3 bases between. CDR3 bases: TGTGCCAGCAGTGCTCCTGAAGCTTTCTTT. Its translation: CASSAPEAFF.

In its sample, this clone was seen a few times. This chain links TRBV5-5 with TRBJ1-5; perhaps TRBD1 as D (5 bases). Germline V gene lookup returns CDR1 SGHKS and CDR2 YYEKEE (reference sequence). This CDR3 spans 15 amino acids. The V and J ends lost 4 bases and 1 base respectively, with 12 bases between them. This CDR3 is CASSGIGDSNQPQHF. The DNA of the CDR3 is TGTGCCAGCAGCGGGATAGGGGACAGCAATCAGCCCCAGCATTTT. Filled out from reference TRBV5-5 and TRBJ1-5, the complete variable domain reads DAGVTQSPTHLIKTRGQQVTLRCSPISGHKSVSWYQQVLGQGPQFIFQYYEKEERGRGNFPDRFSARQFPNYSSELNVNALLLGDSALYLCASSGIGDSNQPQHFGDGTRLSIL.

This clone is medium-sized by share. V usage is TRBV9 and J usage is TRBJ2-7; 9 bases are shared with TRBD2. The CDR3 extends over 15 amino acids. Per the germline V gene, CDR1 is SGDLS and CDR2 is YYNGEE. V lost 4 bases to trimming and J lost 0 bases; unmatched junction nucleotides: 5. CDR3 residues: CASSPQREASYEQYF. DNA of the CDR3: TGTGCCAGCAGCCCCCAGCGGGAGGCCTCCTACGAGCAGTACTTC.

The gene calls are TRBV19 and TRBJ1-2; no reliable D call. Trimming stripped 7 bases from V and 8 bases from J, with 17 bases between. This CDR3 is built from 13 residues. Germline V gene lookup returns CDR1 LNHDA and CDR2 SQIVND (reference sequence). CDR3 amino acids: CASNLLGVQGYTF. In DNA form, the CDR3 reads TGTGCCAGTAATTTGCTGGGAGTACAAGGCTACACCTTC.

V usage is TRBV6-2 or TRBV6-3 and J usage is TRBJ1-5, with 8 bases lining up with TRBD1. CDR1 is MNHEY, CDR2 SVGEGT, per germline. Losses at the gene ends were 5 bases for V and 6 bases for J; bases not matched to a gene: 6. CDR3 length: 14 residues. The CDR3 reads CASSKRTGSQPQHF. In nucleotides, the CDR3 is TGTGCCAGCAGTAAAAGGACAGGGAGTCAGCCCCAGCATTTT.

The chain joins TRBV6-6 to TRBJ2-3, with 8 bases matching TRBD1. With V trimmed by 6 bases and J by 1 base, 3 bases remained unmatched. CDR1 and CDR2 from the germline V gene are MNHNY and SVGAGI (reference sequence). This CDR3 has 14 amino acids. As DNA, the CDR3 is TGTGCCAGCAGCCCGGGACAGGGCACAGATACGCAGTATTTT. This encodes CASSPGQGTDTQYF.

J is TRBJ2-2 and V is TRBV15; 9 bases align to TRBD1. V dropped 2 bases and J dropped 7; count of bases not matched to a gene: 8. Germline values: CDR1 LNHNV, CDR2 YYDKDF (reference sequence). This CDR3 contains 16 residues. The CDR3 reads CATSRNPTGGGGELFF. The CDR3, as DNA: TGTGCCACCAGCAGAAACCCGACAGGGGGTGGCGGGGAGCTGTTTTTT.

V is TRBV19 and J is TRBJ2-2; 8 positions agree with TRBD1. The junction had 2 bases not matched to a gene; V was cut back by 10 bases and J by 1 base. This CDR3 is 13 amino acids long. Looked up from germline, CDR1 is LNHDA and CDR2 is SQIVND (reference sequence). This CDR3 reads CATGTGNTGELFF. The CDR3 bases are TGTGCCACCGGGACAGGGAACACCGGGGAGCTGTTTTTT.

J is TRBJ2-7 and V is TRBV6-4; D is perhaps TRBD1 (6 bases). CDR1 is MRHNA, CDR2 SNTAGT, per germline. The CDR3 covers 15 residues. V was trimmed by 3 bases and J by 4 bases, leaving 16 bases between them. The CDR3 DNA reads as TGTGCCAGCAGTGAACACGGACAGCCGGGTTACGAGCAGTACTTC. It specifies CASSEHGQPGYEQYF.

The chain uses TRBV9 and TRBJ2-1; no definite D call. Germline V gene sequence: CDR1 SGDLS, CDR2 YYNGEE. The CDR3 runs 14 residues. V lost 0 bases, J lost 9 bases, and 13 bases lay in between. The CDR3 sequence is CASSVDLGPREQFF. Written as DNA, the CDR3 is TGTGCCAGCAGCGTAGATCTAGGCCCACGTGAGCAGTTCTTC.

The chain has TRBV28 and TRBJ2-1, with D possibly being TRBD2 (6 bases). CDR3 length equals 14 residues. Trimming cost V 4 bases and J 6 bases, with 13 bases left between them. Germline V CDR1 and CDR2: MDHEN, SYDVKM. This chain's CDR3 is CASSSAGGSNEQFF. Written as DNA, the CDR3 is TGTGCCAGCAGTTCTGCTGGGGGGTCCAATGAGCAGTTCTTC.